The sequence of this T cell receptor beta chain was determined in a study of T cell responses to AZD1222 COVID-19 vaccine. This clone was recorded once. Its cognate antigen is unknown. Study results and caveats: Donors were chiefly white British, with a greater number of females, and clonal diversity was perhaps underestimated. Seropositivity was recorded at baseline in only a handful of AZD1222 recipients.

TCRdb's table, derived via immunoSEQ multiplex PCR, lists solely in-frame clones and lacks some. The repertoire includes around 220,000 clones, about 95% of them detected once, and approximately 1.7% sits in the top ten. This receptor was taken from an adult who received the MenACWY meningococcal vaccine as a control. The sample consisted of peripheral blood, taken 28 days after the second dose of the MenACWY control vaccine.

CDR3: CASSLSSILAGILNEQFF. In DNA, the CDR3 is TGTGCCAGCAGTTTATCGAGCATACTAGCGGGGATACTCAATGAGCAGTTCTTC. The genes are TRBV27 and TRBJ2-1; the match to TRBD2 covers 10 bases. From germline, CDR1 is MNHEY and CDR2 SMNVEV (reference sequence). The CDR3 is made up of 18 amino acids. V was pared by 0 bases and J by 6 bases, with 11 bases of the junction left unmatched.